Following are 9 T cell receptor beta chains from one sample sequenced in a study of blood T cell repertoires in COVID-19. Sequencing used immunoSEQ multiplex PCR; TCRdb keeps in-frame clones, though not all of them. Of 310,000 or so clones in the sample, more than 75% were seen once. Sequencing was carried out using peripheral blood. The receptors here all came from a man in his forties or fifties with active or convalescent COVID-19.

The chain combines TRBV18 with TRBJ2-3, with 8 bases that match TRBD1. V lost 5 bases and J lost 6; bases outside the gene matches: 13. The CDR3 contains 16 residues. Germline lookup yields CDR1 KGHSH and CDR2 LQKENI. CDR3 protein: CASSFMGTGVTDTQYF. CDR3 bases: TGTGCCAGCTCATTCATGGGGACAGGAGTAACGGATACGCAGTATTTT.

This clone is a singleton in its sample. V gene TRBV9 combines with J gene TRBJ2-1; 11 nucleotides match TRBD1. Germline CDR1 and CDR2: SGDLS and YYNGEE. V gave up 3 bases and J gave up 2 bases; unmatched junction bases: 1. There are 15 residues in the CDR3. The CDR3 nucleotides read TGTGCCAGCAGCGAGGGACAGGGGGCCTACAATGAGCAGTTCTTC. Protein product: CASSEGQGAYNEQFF.

The V call is TRBV5-1, the J call TRBJ1-3; D remains unclear. The CDR3 totals 15 residues. V lost 1 base and J lost 0, with 8 bases in between. Germline assignment: CDR1 SGHRS and CDR2 YFSETQ. The CDR3 DNA is TGCGCCAGCAGCTTGCAAGCCCCCTCTGGAAACACCATATATTTT. Amino acid sequence: CASSLQAPSGNTIYF. Combining the CDR3 with reference TRBV5-1 and TRBJ1-3 gives the whole variable domain KAGVTQTPRYLIKTRGQQVTLSCSPISGHRSVSWYQQTPGQGLQFLFEYFSETQRNKGNFPGRFSGRQFSNSRSEMNVSTLELGDSALYLCASSLQAPSGNTIYFGEGSWLTVV.

This clone occurred many times. The chain recombines TRBV7-8 with TRBJ1-6; 8 nucleotides agree with TRBD1. The CDR3 has 15 amino acids. In germline, CDR1 is SGHVS, CDR2 FQNEAQ. Trimming at V came to 1 base and at J to 9 bases, leaving 5 bases not matched to a gene. The CDR3 nucleotides are TGTGCCAGCAGCTTAGACGGACAGGGTCGTTCACCCCTCCACTTT. Translation: CASSLDGQGRSPLHF. Using reference TRBV7-8 and TRBJ1-6 for the parts outside the CDR3, the full variable domain is GAGVSQSPRYKVAKRGQDVALRCDPISGHVSLFWYQQALGQGPEFLTYFQNEAQLDKSGLPSDRFFAERPEGSVSTLKIQRTQQEDSAVYLCASSLDGQGRSPLHFGNGTRLTVT.

The chain recombines TRBV29-1 with TRBJ1-2, with 9 positions matching TRBD1. The CDR3 loop spans 15 amino acids. V shed 1 base, J shed 8 bases, and the junction held 11 bases outside the gene matches. Germline CDR1 and CDR2: SQVTM and ANQGSEA. CDR3 protein: CSVEGDYRDREGYTF. Here the CDR3 DNA reads TGCAGCGTTGAAGGCGACTACCGGGACAGGGAGGGCTACACCTTC.

The rearrangement uses TRBV4-3 and TRBJ2-3; 7 nucleotides line up with TRBD1. The CDR3 is 16 residues long. V was clipped by 4 bases and J by 0 bases; unmatched bases: 7. Germline CDR1 LGHNA, CDR2 YSLEER. CDR3 sequence (DNA): TGCGCCAGCAGCCTGCTCCGGGACAGTAGCACAGATACGCAGTATTTT. Its translation is CASSLLRDSSTDTQYF.

The V call is TRBV5-5, the J call TRBJ2-4; 7 bases are shared with TRBD2. Germline loops: CDR1 SGHKS, CDR2 YYEKEE (reference sequence). The CDR3 has 17 amino acids. Trimming took 3 bases from V and 7 from J; bases not matched to a gene: 16. The CDR3 spells CASSSRWVAGGFNIQYF. The CDR3 region has the DNA TGTGCCAGCAGCTCACGTTGGGTAGCGGGTGGTTTTAACATTCAGTACTTC.

This chain uses TRBV6-6 with TRBJ1-2; TRBD1 matches 7 bases. CDR3 length: 12 amino acids. CDR1 MNHNY and CDR2 SVGAGI come from the germline V gene (reference sequence). The ends lost 6 bases at V and 2 bases at J; junction bases unmatched: 0. The CDR3 region has the DNA TGTGCCAGCAGCAGGGGGAACTATGGCTACACCTTC. As protein: CASSRGNYGYTF.

Only a few counts were recorded for this clone. J is TRBJ2-7 and V is TRBV11-2; TRBD1 agrees at 9 bases. Germline V CDR1 and CDR2: SGHAT, FQNNGV. This CDR3 has 14 amino acids. J gave up 7 bases and V 5 bases, and 9 bases lay outside the gene matches. CDR3 DNA sequence: TGTGCCAGCAGCGGCCCGGGACAGGGCTGGGAGCAGTACTTC. Translated, it gives CASSGPGQGWEQYF.